This passage covers 13 T cell receptor beta chains from one sample sequenced in a study of cytomegalovirus exposure and HLA in healthy donors. Clones were read by immunoSEQ multiplex PCR, and TCRdb kept only the in-frame ones, dropping some. The sample has about 65,000 clones, approximately 93% seen once. The sequenced sample was PBMCs. Receptor source: a young man in good health and CMV-seropositive.

This chain uses TRBV27 with TRBJ2-3, with 9 positions matching TRBD2. V shed 2 bases and J 7 bases; nucleotides not matched to a gene: 4. The CDR3 has 14 amino acids. Germline CDR1 and CDR2: MNHEY and SMNVEV (reference sequence). The CDR3 protein is CASSLAGGRYTQYF. As DNA, the CDR3 is TGTGCCAGCAGTTTAGCGGGGGGGCGTTATACGCAGTATTTT.

The rearrangement links TRBV7-2 to TRBJ2-7; 13 nucleotides align to TRBD2. The V gene's germline CDR1 is SGHTA and CDR2 FQGNSA. The ends lost 6 bases at V and 7 bases at J; junction bases unmatched: 9. This CDR3 comprises 15 residues. The CDR3 here is CASSTSGGAGTEQYF. CDR3 bases: TGTGCCAGCAGTACTAGCGGGGGGGCCGGGACGGAGCAGTACTTC.

The rearrangement uses TRBV14 and TRBJ2-7, with no clear D. Germline CDR1 and CDR2: SGHDN and FVKESK. Trimming pared 1 base from V and 7 bases from J, leaving 20 bases between. The CDR3 is made up of 16 amino acids. CDR3 coding DNA: TGTGCCAGCAGCCAAGTACGGAGTCCCGATCACTGGGAGCAGTACTTC. Translation: CASSQVRSPDHWEQYF.

The sample holds one count of this clone. The rearrangement uses TRBV4-1 and TRBJ1-6; D may be TRBD1 (5 bases). The CDR3 consists of 16 residues. Trimming pared 0 bases from V and 6 bases from J, leaving 12 bases between. Per germline, CDR1 MGHRA and CDR2 YSYEKL. The CDR3 loop reads CASSQEGAGRNSPLHF. CDR3 DNA sequence: TGCGCCAGCAGCCAAGAAGGGGCAGGTCGTAATTCACCCCTCCACTTT.

The chain recombines TRBV6-5 with TRBJ2-5; D might be TRBD1 (6 bases). The CDR3 sequence is 14 residues long. Per the germline V gene, CDR1 is MNHEY and CDR2 is SVGAGI. Trimming removed 7 bases from V and 5 bases from J, with 17 bases in between. The CDR3 is CASTSDRDRETQYF. CDR3 nucleotide sequence: TGTGCCAGCACATCAGACCGCGACAGGGAGACCCAGTACTTC.

CDR3 bases: TGTGCCAGCAGTGAAGTAACAGGGGGTTTAGGCTACACCTTC. Translating gives CASSEVTGGLGYTF. This sequence joins TRBV6-1 and TRBJ1-2; 8 bases are shared with TRBD1. The CDR3 consists of 14 residues. Germline CDR1 and CDR2: MNHNS and SASEGT. Losses at the gene ends were 1 base for V and 8 bases for J; bases not matched to a gene: 6.

The chain employs TRBV5-1 and TRBJ2-5; 8 bases map to TRBD1. The CDR3 extends over 15 amino acids. J was trimmed by 1 base and V by 4 bases; bases with no gene match: 6. CDR1 and CDR2 from the germline V gene are SGHRS and YFSETQ. The CDR3 nucleotides are TGCGCCAGCAGCAAGACAGGGGCCCCCCAAGAGACCCAGTACTTC. Its protein is CASSKTGAPQETQYF.

The chain is built from TRBV19 and TRBJ2-7, with TRBD2 matching over 8 bases. CDR1 and CDR2 from the germline V gene are LNHDA and SQIVND (reference sequence). This CDR3 is built from 14 residues. Trimming took 3 bases from V and 9 from J; bases not matched to a gene: 10. CDR3 DNA: TGTGCCAGTAGTATGTCTGGGGGACTAGTGGTGCAGTACTTC. It specifies CASSMSGGLVVQYF.

The chain is built from TRBV6-5 and TRBJ2-7; 7 bases are shared with TRBD1. Germline V CDR1 and CDR2: MNHEY, SVGAGI. J was trimmed by 2 bases and V by 6 bases; bases with no gene match: 10. This CDR3 is built from 15 residues. The CDR3 region is CASRRQGMKPYEQYF. CDR3 sequence (DNA): TGTGCCAGCAGGAGACAGGGCATGAAACCCTACGAGCAGTACTTC.

The rearrangement links TRBV28 to TRBJ1-1, with D perhaps TRBD1 (5 bases). Trimming shortened V by 4 bases and J by 4 bases, and 19 bases separated the two germline ends. Germline V gene sequence: CDR1 MDHEN, CDR2 SYDVKM. The CDR3 spans 16 residues. The DNA of the CDR3 is TGTGCCAGCAGTTCCCCCCGGGGGGAAGGCAGCACTGAAGCTTTCTTT. Translated: CASSSPRGEGSTEAFF.

The genes are TRBV28 and TRBJ2-1; TRBD2 agrees at 10 bases. The CDR3 has 14 amino acids. The ends lost 6 bases at V and 8 bases at J; junction bases unmatched: 7. Germline CDR1 and CDR2: MDHEN and SYDVKM. Here the CDR3 DNA reads TGTGCCAGCAGCCCGGGACTAGCGTTTTATGAGCAGTTCTTC. This sequence encodes CASSPGLAFYEQFF.

The chain is built from TRBV2 and TRBJ2-3, with TRBD2 matching over 16 bases. Germline V lookup: CDR1 SNHLY, CDR2 FYNNEI. The V gene end was trimmed by 5 bases and the J gene end by 1 base; junction bases not matched to a gene: 3. The CDR3 covers 17 residues. The CDR3 sequence: CASSTGLAGGGTDTQYF. The CDR3 bases are TGTGCCAGCAGTACGGGACTAGCGGGAGGGGGCACAGATACGCAGTATTTT.

The gene calls are TRBV12-5 and TRBJ2-7, with 8 bases that match TRBD1. J lost 6 bases, V lost 6 bases, and 7 bases had no gene match. This CDR3 comprises 13 residues. CDR1 and CDR2 from the germline V gene are LGHNT and FRNRAP. As DNA, the CDR3 is TGTGCTAGTGGCACTCCGGACAGGGTCGAGCAGTACTTC. Its translation: CASGTPDRVEQYF.